Each of the 2 T cell receptor beta chains below was sequenced from the same sample in a study of blood T cells in healthy people across ages. Next came a second PCR, run for about 6 to 11 cycles, which used a sample-barcoded 5' primer along with a J-beta primer mix. From the 5' RACE reads, TCRdb called clonotypes with MiXCR, one entry per CDR3 protein. The table lists 650,000 to 1,000,000 distinct CDR3 sequences, roughly 35% of them singletons, with approximately 13% in the top ten. The source material was blood. The receptors originated from a man younger than 30 in good health.

There are many counts of this clonotype. The chain has TRBV9 and TRBJ2-3, with no clear D. The germline gives CDR1 SGDLS, CDR2 YYNGEE. The CDR3 runs to 13 residues. The ends were cut back, 6 bases at V and 10 bases at J, with 18 bases in the middle. In DNA form, the CDR3 reads TGTGCCAGCACCGGTTCCTACTCCCCGGCGCAGTATTTT. Residues: CASTGSYSPAQYF. The full variable domain, in which reference TRBV9 and TRBJ2-3 provide the parts outside the CDR3, is DSGVTQTPKHLITATGQRVTLRCSPRSGDLSVYWYQQSLDQGLQFLIQYYNGEERAKGNILERFSAQQFPDLHSELNLSSLELGDSALYFCASTGSYSPAQYFGPGTRLTVL.

This clonotype occurred a few times. This rearrangement joins TRBV20-1 to TRBJ1-6; D gene uncertain. This CDR3 has 10 amino acids. The germline V gene has CDR1 DFQATT and CDR2 SNEGSKA (reference sequence). Deletions cut 7 bases from V and 6 bases from J, with 4 bases between. The CDR3 DNA sequence: TGCAGTGACGGTAATTCACCCCTCCACTTT. Amino acids: CSDGNSPLHF.